Below are 7 T cell receptor beta chains sequenced from a single sample in a study of regulatory and conventional T cells in RAG deficiency. Genomic DNA came from blood conventional CD4+ T cells gated CD25-low CD127-high. Sequencing was performed with immunoSEQ multiplex PCR; in TCRdb, only in-frame clones are kept and a portion is missing. Among tens of thousands of clones listed, around 94% were seen once. The sample was also linked to a second study, of regulatory T cells. That work states: Amplification used 52 TRBV primers and 13 TRBJ primers.

Sequences were obtained from CD4+ T cells sorted from blood. These TCRs come from a human donor in good health.

This chain links TRBV5-1 with TRBJ2-7; D remains unclear. Trimming removed 3 bases at V and 0 bases at J, with 4 bases between. The CDR3 runs to 12 residues. In germline, CDR1 is SGHRS, CDR2 YFSETQ. CDR3 bases: TGCGCCAGCAGCTCGAGCTCCTACGAGCAGTACTTC. It encodes CASSSSSYEQYF.

The CDR3 nucleotides are TGTGCCAGCAGCCCGGGACAGCAAGAGACCCAGTACTTC. Translation: CASSPGQQETQYF. This chain links TRBV7-9 with TRBJ2-5; 7 bases agree with TRBD1. With 5 bases clipped from V and 2 bases from J, the junction kept 2 bases outside the gene matches. The germline gives CDR1 SEHNR, CDR2 FQNEAQ (reference sequence). This CDR3 contains 13 residues.

This chain links TRBV19 with TRBJ1-5, with TRBD1 matching over 7 bases. This CDR3 is built from 14 residues. V shed 8 bases and J 2 bases; nucleotides not matched to a gene: 6. Germline assignment: CDR1 LNHDA and CDR2 SQIVND (reference sequence). The CDR3 DNA is TGTGCCAGTGGAGGGCAGGGGGGCAATCAGCCCCAGCATTTT. Protein sequence: CASGGQGGNQPQHF.

This clone was detected once. This chain links TRBV11-2 with TRBJ2-2; 9 nucleotides align to TRBD1. The CDR3 has 15 residues. The V and J ends lost 3 bases and 7 bases, in that order; junction bases with no gene match: 6. Germline CDR1 reads SGHAT; CDR2 reads FQNNGV. This CDR3 reads CASSLWTGVIGELFF. The CDR3 DNA sequence: TGTGCCAGCAGCTTGTGGACAGGGGTGATCGGGGAGCTGTTTTTT. Full variable domain (missing parts from reference TRBV11-2 and TRBJ2-2): EAGVAQSPRYKIIEKRQSVAFWCNPISGHATLYWYQQILGQGPKLLIQFQNNGVVDDSQLPKDRFSAERLKGVDSTLKIQPAKLEDSAVYLCASSLWTGVIGELFFGEGSRLTVL.

V and J are TRBV27 and TRBJ2-5, with TRBD2 matching 9 bases. The last part of the DNA fits TRBJ2-7 better; the J call may be wrong. Germline CDR1 reads MNHEY; CDR2 reads SMNVEV (reference sequence). There are 15 residues in the CDR3. In DNA, the CDR3 is TGTGCCAGCTTTTCCCTTGCGGGACTAGCAGTCGAGCAGTACTTC. Protein: CASFSLAGLAVEQYF.

The chain combines TRBV5-6 with TRBJ1-1; D not certain. CDR1 and CDR2 from the germline V gene are SGHDT and YYEEEE. CDR3 length: 14 amino acids. V dropped 0 bases and J dropped 1 base, with 7 bases sitting between them. CDR3 sequence: CASSLDRRNTEAFF. The DNA of the CDR3 is TGTGCCAGCAGCTTGGATCGCAGGAACACTGAAGCTTTCTTT.

The chain recombines TRBV5-1 with TRBJ2-7; 9 bases match TRBD2. The ends lost 4 bases at V and 4 bases at J; junction bases unmatched: 9. Germline assignment: CDR1 SGHRS and CDR2 YFSETQ. CDR3 length: 15 amino acids. The chain's CDR3 is CASSPEGGRAYEQYF. The CDR3 DNA reads TGCGCCAGCAGCCCCGAAGGCGGGAGGGCATACGAGCAGTACTTC.